The 8 T cell receptor beta chains given below trace back to one sample, sequenced in a study of CXCR3-negative and CXCR3-positive naive CD8 T cells. Whole-study results and caveats: Greater hydrophobicity was found in TRB CDR3s of CXCR3-positive naive cells than of CXCR3-negative naive cells.

Via 5' RACE with UMI labels, TRB cDNA libraries were prepared. TCRdb re-called the 5' RACE reads; one entry per CDR3 protein, DNA not given. This sample's clone table lists 55,000 to 70,000 distinct CDR3 sequences. These receptors' antigens are unknown. The sequenced material came from naive CXCR3+ CD8+ T cells from blood. Regarding subset: CD45RO-CCR7+CD27+CD95- naive CD8+ T cells expressing CXCR3 (TNR3+). These receptors all stem from a human donor in good health. Some clones in this sample may be carry-over from other donors' samples.

This chain's CDR3 is CASRSPDLWDYTDTQYF. The gene calls are TRBV7-9 and TRBJ2-3. CDR1 and CDR2 from the germline V gene are SEHNR and FQNEAQ (reference sequence). The CDR3 extends over 17 amino acids.

The genes are TRBV7-3 and TRBJ2-7; without DNA, the TCRdb call of TRBD1 cannot be checked. The CDR3 has 12 amino acids. Germline V gene lookup returns CDR1 SGHTA and CDR2 FQGTGA. This chain's CDR3 is CASSLIGGEQYF.

The chain has TRBV7-2 and TRBJ1-2. The germline V gene has CDR1 SGHTA and CDR2 FQGNSA. The CDR3 has 12 residues. The CDR3 protein is CASSLGDYGYTF.

The CDR3 sequence: CASTYMESQRGDTQYF. The chain couples TRBV6-6 to TRBJ2-3; with no DNA, the TCRdb D assignment of TRBD1 cannot be verified. CDR1 MNHNY and CDR2 SVGAGI come from the germline V gene (reference sequence). The CDR3 spans 16 residues.

The chain has TRBV20-1 and TRBJ2-7. Germline CDR1 is DFQATT and CDR2 is SNEGSKA (reference sequence). CDR3 size: 14 residues. The CDR3: CSARDGKISYEQYF.

V is TRBV12-3 or TRBV12-4 and J is TRBJ2-2. The CDR3 is 12 amino acids. CDR3 region: CASRRGAGELFF.

This chain connects TRBV6-2 or TRBV6-3 to TRBJ2-3; TCRdb's D call, TRBD2, is unchecked because there is no DNA. CDR1 and CDR2 (germline): MNHEY, SVGEGT. This CDR3 has 17 residues. CDR3 loop: CASRPRPGLAVTDTQYF.

The J gene is TRBJ2-5, the V gene TRBV9; TCRdb picks TRBD2, but there is no DNA to check that call. There are 15 residues in the CDR3. Germline V gene sequence: CDR1 SGDLS, CDR2 YYNGEE. CDR3 region: CASSGRTDPQETQYF.